This T cell receptor beta chain was observed in a study of cytomegalovirus exposure and HLA in healthy donors. Participants comprised healthy donors of bone marrow. The primer mix had 60 Vbeta and 13 Jbeta primers. Measured with immunoSEQ multiplex PCR; TCRdb has only the in-frame clones, and not every one. The table lists some 180,000 clones, around 73% of them singletons. The CDR3 extends over 14 amino acids. V was pared by 6 bases and J by 5 bases, with 17 bases between. CDR1 is MNHEY, CDR2 SVGAGI, per germline. The material sequenced was PBMCs. The receptor was isolated from a woman in her late teens or twenties in good health and CMV-seropositive. J is TRBJ2-7 and V is TRBV6-5, with D possibly being TRBD1 (6 bases). CDR3 sequence: CASSLIQGTHEQYF. DNA of the CDR3: TGTGCCAGCAGCCTTATACAGGGAACCCACGAGCAGTACTTC.